Listed here are 10 T cell receptor beta chains from one sample, sequenced in a study of blood T cell repertoires in COVID-19. The data were produced by immunoSEQ multiplex PCR, yet TCRdb's version contains in-frame clones alone and is incomplete. This table holds 100,000 to 150,000 clones, 75% to 85% found once. The sample consisted of peripheral blood. These TCRs come from a woman aged 50 to 60 with acute or convalescent COVID-19.

The chain joins TRBV18 to TRBJ2-1, with 10 bases matching TRBD2. Germline CDR1 KGHSH, CDR2 LQKENI. There are 18 residues in the CDR3. The J segment lost 0 bases and the V segment lost 3 bases, leaving 8 bases of the junction unmatched. The CDR3 region has the DNA TGTGCCAGCTCACCGTCCGGGACTAGCGAGAGCTCCTACAATGAGCAGTTCTTC. It codes for CASSPSGTSESSYNEQFF.

CDR3 sequence reads: CASRSGVSRHSPLHF. The CDR3 bases are TGTGCCAGCAGGTCCGGTGTTTCCCGTCATTCACCCCTCCACTTT. The chain joins TRBV6-5 to TRBJ1-6; D ambiguous. With 6 bases removed from V and 8 bases from J, the gap between germline ends came to 17 bases. Germline CDR1 MNHEY, CDR2 SVGAGI. CDR3 size: 15 residues.

This clone was seen only a few times. The V and J genes are TRBV6-6 and TRBJ1-5; D not certain. The CDR3 extends over 16 amino acids. CDR1 MNHNY and CDR2 SVGAGI come from the germline V gene (reference sequence). Trimming stripped 2 bases from V and 4 bases from J, with 15 bases between. CDR3: CASSYVGLGPNQPQHF. The CDR3 region has the DNA TGTGCCAGCAGTTACGTCGGGTTGGGTCCTAATCAGCCCCAGCATTTT.

The chain recombines TRBV6-1 with TRBJ1-3, with D unresolved. The germline gives CDR1 MNHNS, CDR2 SASEGT. The V end lost 2 bases, the J end lost 3 bases, and 14 bases lay between the germline ends. This CDR3 is 16 amino acids long. CDR3 loop: CASSETPGYSGNTIYF. DNA of the CDR3: TGTGCCAGCAGTGAAACCCCAGGCTACAGTGGAAACACCATATATTTT.

Of note for this clone: An end of the junction does not agree with germline; a read error may underlie this. The rearrangement joins TRBV7-7 to TRBJ2-5; 12 bases match TRBD2. Germline V gives CDR1 SSHAT, CDR2 FNYEAQ (reference sequence). This CDR3 has 16 residues. The CDR3 region has the DNA TGTGCTAGCAGCTTGCTAGCGGGAGGGATCCAAGAGACCCAGTACTTC. It yields the protein CASSLLAGGIQETQYF.

The chain employs TRBV25-1 and TRBJ1-2; D might be TRBD1 (5 bases). The V gene lost 8 bases and the J gene lost 0 bases, with 7 bases spanning the gap. The CDR3 sequence is 12 residues long. The germline gives CDR1 MGHDK, CDR2 SYGVNS. CDR3 DNA: TGTGCCAGCGCGGACACTAACTATGGCTACACCTTC. Its translation: CASADTNYGYTF.

J is TRBJ2-5 and V is TRBV9; possible D gene TRBD1, 6 bases. The CDR3 spans 17 residues. V dropped 4 bases and J dropped 5 bases, with 24 bases sitting between them. Germline CDR1 reads SGDLS; CDR2 reads YYNGEE. This CDR3 is CASSRQTGLGNRETQYF. CDR3 in DNA: TGTGCCAGCAGCAGACAAACAGGGTTAGGCAATAGGGAGACCCAGTACTTC.

The genes are TRBV2 and TRBJ2-7; 10 nucleotides line up with TRBD1. This CDR3 is 15 amino acids long. Germline V CDR1 and CDR2: SNHLY, FYNNEI. Trimming removed 6 bases from V and 5 bases from J; junction bases left unmatched: 10. In DNA form, the CDR3 reads TGTGCCAGCAGATTTCGGGGGACAGGGGTACACGAGCAGTACTTC. It specifies CASRFRGTGVHEQYF.

The chain joins TRBV6-5 to TRBJ1-1, with D unclear. Germline V lookup: CDR1 MNHEY, CDR2 SVGAGI. With 5 bases removed from V and 1 base from J, the gap between germline ends came to 8 bases. This CDR3 region has 13 residues. The CDR3 DNA reads as TGTGCCAGCAGTCGACATGAGAACACTGAAGCTTTCTTT. It specifies CASSRHENTEAFF.

V gene TRBV7-3 combines with J gene TRBJ1-1, with D perhaps TRBD1 (5 bases). Looked up from germline, CDR1 is SGHTA and CDR2 is FQGTGA. The CDR3 length is 13 residues. V gave up 6 bases and J gave up 4 bases, with 12 bases separating them. DNA of the CDR3: TGTGCCAGCAGATATGGGGGAGGCACTGAAGCTTTCTTT. Protein product: CASRYGGGTEAFF.